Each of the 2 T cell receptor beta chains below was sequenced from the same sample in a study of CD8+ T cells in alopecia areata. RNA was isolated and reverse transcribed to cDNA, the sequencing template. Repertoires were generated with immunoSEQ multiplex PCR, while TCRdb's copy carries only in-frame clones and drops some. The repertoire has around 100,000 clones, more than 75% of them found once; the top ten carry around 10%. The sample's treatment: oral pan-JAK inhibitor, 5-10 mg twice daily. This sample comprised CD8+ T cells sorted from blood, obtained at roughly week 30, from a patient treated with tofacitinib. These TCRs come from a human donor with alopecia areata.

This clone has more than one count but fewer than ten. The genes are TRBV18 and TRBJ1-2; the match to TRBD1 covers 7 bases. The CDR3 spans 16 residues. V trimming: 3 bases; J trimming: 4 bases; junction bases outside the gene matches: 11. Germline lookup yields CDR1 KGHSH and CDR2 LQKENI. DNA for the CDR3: TGTGCCAGCTCACCGCACACAGGGGCCGCCCGCTATGGCTACACCTTC. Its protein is CASSPHTGAARYGYTF.

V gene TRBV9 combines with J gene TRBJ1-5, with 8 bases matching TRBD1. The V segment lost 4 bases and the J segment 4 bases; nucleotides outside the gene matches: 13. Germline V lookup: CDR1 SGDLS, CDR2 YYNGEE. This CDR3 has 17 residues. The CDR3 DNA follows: TGTGCCAGCAGCTCGACCAGGGGGCCGGGGCGTAATCAGCCCCAGCATTTT. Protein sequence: CASSSTRGPGRNQPQHF.